This TCR beta chain appears in the sequencing data of a study of T cell repertoires in cytomegalovirus infection. Study-level background: Well-studied HLA-B-restricted epitopes and recently identified HLA-C-restricted epitopes of CMV were both used in the study. In public TCR beta signatures, there were indications of both CMV infection and matching HLA type.

Comments on this clonotype: The antigen is unknown.

TCRdb re-called the reads with MiXCR, one entry per CDR3 protein. The sample lists some 560,000 distinct CDR3 sequences, roughly 42% occurring once. Study outcomes and limitations: Summed frequency of shared TCR beta families picked out CMV carriers who also had the relevant HLA. CMV-specific HLA-C-restricted TCR beta clonotypes dominated the ex vivo response.

V was clipped by 2 bases and J by 6 bases; unmatched bases: 5. CDR1 and CDR2 from the germline V gene are SGHTA and FQGNSA. The CDR3 is 14 residues long. The chain recombines TRBV7-2 with TRBJ2-7; 9 bases are shared with TRBD1. The source of this sequence is a human donor in good health (CMV status not recorded). Some clones in this sample may be carry-over from other donors' samples. The sequenced sample was cultured PBMCs, obtained from culture after CMV antigen stimulation. The CDR3 nucleotides are TGTGCCAGCAGCTTAAGACAGGGGGGAGGCGAGCAGTACTTC. This sequence encodes CASSLRQGGGEQYF.